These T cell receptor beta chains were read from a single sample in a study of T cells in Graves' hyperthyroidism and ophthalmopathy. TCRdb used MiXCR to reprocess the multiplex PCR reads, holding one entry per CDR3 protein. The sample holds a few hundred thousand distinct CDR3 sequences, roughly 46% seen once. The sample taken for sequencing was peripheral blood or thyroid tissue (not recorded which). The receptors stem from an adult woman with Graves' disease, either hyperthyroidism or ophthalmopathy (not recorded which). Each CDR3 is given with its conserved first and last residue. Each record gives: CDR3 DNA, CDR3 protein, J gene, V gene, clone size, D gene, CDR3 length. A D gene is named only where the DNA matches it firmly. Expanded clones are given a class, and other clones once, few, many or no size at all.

CDR3 DNA: TGTGCCAGCAGCCGGAGCCCTCGGGGGGAAGAGACCCAGTACTTC
CDR3 protein: CASSRSPRGEETQYF
J gene: TRBJ2-5
V gene: TRBV7-3
clone size: NA
D gene: TRBD2
CDR3 length: 15

CDR3 DNA: TGTGCCAGCTTCAAATCTCTGGACACTGAAGCTTTCTTT
CDR3 protein: CASFKSLDTEAFF
J gene: TRBJ1-1
V gene: TRBV28
clone size: few
D gene: NA
CDR3 length: 13

CDR3 DNA: TGTGCCAGCAGCTTGACAGGGGAGGCACGCGGCTACACCTTC
CDR3 protein: CASSLTGEARGYTF
J gene: TRBJ1-2
V gene: TRBV7-9
clone size: few
D gene: TRBD1
CDR3 length: 14

CDR3 DNA: TGTGCCAGCAGTTTATTGGATTCACCCCTCCACTTT
CDR3 protein: CASSLLDSPLHF
J gene: TRBJ1-6
V gene: TRBV27
clone size: many
D gene: NA
CDR3 length: 12

CDR3 DNA: TGTGCCAGTAGCGGACCGGGACAGGGGATGACTCAGCCCCAGCATTTT
CDR3 protein: CASSGPGQGMTQPQHF
J gene: TRBJ1-5
V gene: TRBV19
clone size: many
D gene: TRBD1
CDR3 length: 16

CDR3 DNA: TGCAGTGCTAGACGGGACAGGAGCAAGTTTAGCAATCAGCCCCAGCATTTT
CDR3 protein: CSARRDRSKFSNQPQHF
J gene: TRBJ1-5
V gene: TRBV20-1
clone size: many
D gene: TRBD1
CDR3 length: 17

CDR3 DNA: TGTGCCAGCAGCCAAGGGGTAGCGGGAGTCGCAGAGACCCAGTACTTC
CDR3 protein: CASSQGVAGVAETQYF
J gene: TRBJ2-5
V gene: TRBV4-2
clone size: many
D gene: TRBD2
CDR3 length: 16

CDR3 DNA: TGTGCCAGCGGCGGGACACCTAGCAATCAGCCCCAGCATTTT
CDR3 protein: CASGGTPSNQPQHF
J gene: TRBJ1-5
V gene: TRBV25-1
clone size: NA
D gene: NA
CDR3 length: 14

CDR3 DNA: TGTGCCAGCAGTCACCTAGCGGGAGGGCTCCAAGAGACCCAGTACTTC
CDR3 protein: CASSHLAGGLQETQYF
J gene: TRBJ2-5
V gene: TRBV6-5
clone size: many
D gene: TRBD2
CDR3 length: 16

CDR3 DNA: TGTGCCAGCAGCGACGGGGACAGGGTATTTACGAACTATGGCTACACCTTC
CDR3 protein: CASSDGDRVFTNYGYTF
J gene: TRBJ1-2
V gene: TRBV6-2/TRBV6-3
clone size: many
D gene: TRBD1
CDR3 length: 17

CDR3 DNA: TGTGCCAGCAGGGCGGGTAATTCACCCCTCCACTTT
CDR3 protein: CASRAGNSPLHF
J gene: TRBJ1-6
V gene: TRBV2
clone size: NA
D gene: NA
CDR3 length: 12

CDR3 DNA: TGTGCCAGCAGCTTACGGGAGGTCATAGGGGGGAATGGCTACACCTTC
CDR3 protein: CASSLREVIGGNGYTF
J gene: TRBJ1-2
V gene: TRBV7-2
clone size: NA
D gene: NA
CDR3 length: 16

CDR3 DNA: TGCAGTGCTAGAGATCCGGGTAGGGGCAATCAGCCCCAGCATTTT
CDR3 protein: CSARDPGRGNQPQHF
J gene: TRBJ1-5
V gene: TRBV20-1
clone size: many
D gene: NA
CDR3 length: 15

CDR3 DNA: TGTGCCAGCAGTTCGGACGGGACTAAAGAGACCCAGTACTTC
CDR3 protein: CASSSDGTKETQYF
J gene: TRBJ2-5
V gene: TRBV6-5
clone size: NA
D gene: TRBD2
CDR3 length: 14

CDR3 DNA: TGTGCCATCAGTGAGTCGGGCCTACAGTACGAGCAGTACTTC
CDR3 protein: CAISESGLQYEQYF
J gene: TRBJ2-7
V gene: TRBV10-3
clone size: NA
D gene: NA
CDR3 length: 14

CDR3 DNA: TGTGCCAGCAGGTATGGGACCGTTTGGTCCTACGAGCAGTACTTC
CDR3 protein: CASRYGTVWSYEQYF
J gene: TRBJ2-7
V gene: TRBV2
clone size: many
D gene: NA
CDR3 length: 15

CDR3 DNA: TGTGCCGGGCTGGGGTCCAGGCGATATAATTCACCCCTCCACTTT
CDR3 protein: CAGLGSRRYNSPLHF
J gene: TRBJ1-6
V gene: TRBV7-6
clone size: many
D gene: NA
CDR3 length: 15

CDR3 DNA: TGTGCCAGCAGCTTAGTTCCCGAAAACTATGGCTACACCTTC
CDR3 protein: CASSLVPENYGYTF
J gene: TRBJ1-2
V gene: TRBV7-9
clone size: many
D gene: NA
CDR3 length: 14

CDR3 DNA: TGTGCCATCGGACAGGAGAACACCTACGAGCAGTACTTC
CDR3 protein: CAIGQENTYEQYF
J gene: TRBJ2-7
V gene: TRBV10-3
clone size: NA
D gene: TRBD1
CDR3 length: 13

CDR3 DNA: TGTGCCAGCAGCTTAGAGGACAGGCTACCCAATCAGCCCCAGCATTTT
CDR3 protein: CASSLEDRLPNQPQHF
J gene: TRBJ1-5
V gene: TRBV11-2
clone size: once
D gene: TRBD1
CDR3 length: 16

CDR3 DNA: TGTGCCAGCAGAATAAGTTTCCTAGCGGGAGCGGGAAAAGAGACCCAGTACTTC
CDR3 protein: CASRISFLAGAGKETQYF
J gene: TRBJ2-5
V gene: TRBV12-3/TRBV12-4
clone size: NA
D gene: TRBD2
CDR3 length: 18

CDR3 DNA: TGTGCCAGCATCCTAGAGTTAGGGAGCTATGAGCAGTTCTTC
CDR3 protein: CASILELGSYEQFF
J gene: TRBJ2-1
V gene: TRBV7-8
clone size: NA
D gene: NA
CDR3 length: 14

CDR3 DNA: TGTGCCAGCAGCTTAACGAGACAGGGGCCCACTAGATTTAATGAAAAACTGTTTTTT
CDR3 protein: CASSLTRQGPTRFNEKLFF
J gene: TRBJ1-4
V gene: TRBV7-3
clone size: many
D gene: TRBD1
CDR3 length: 19

CDR3 DNA: TGTGCCACCAGCAGCTTGGGGGGGTTCAATCAGCCCCAGCATTTT
CDR3 protein: CATSSLGGFNQPQHF
J gene: TRBJ1-5
V gene: TRBV15
clone size: NA
D gene: NA
CDR3 length: 15

CDR3 DNA: TGCAGCGTGACAGGGGGTCCCTACGAGCAGTACTTC
CDR3 protein: CSVTGGPYEQYF
J gene: TRBJ2-7
V gene: TRBV29-1
clone size: NA
D gene: TRBD1
CDR3 length: 12

CDR3 DNA: TGTGCCAGCAAATGGGGGGTGAATCAGCCCCAGCATTTT
CDR3 protein: CASKWGVNQPQHF
J gene: TRBJ1-5
V gene: TRBV6-2/TRBV6-3
clone size: many
D gene: NA
CDR3 length: 13

CDR3 DNA: TGCGCCAGCAGCTTGGCTAGCGGGGGTTACGAGCAGTACTTC
CDR3 protein: CASSLASGGYEQYF
J gene: TRBJ2-7
V gene: TRBV5-1
clone size: NA
D gene: TRBD2
CDR3 length: 14

CDR3 DNA: TGTGCCAGCAGCTTATCGGGTCTAGCGGGAGTAGAGACCCAGTACTTC
CDR3 protein: CASSLSGLAGVETQYF
J gene: TRBJ2-5
V gene: TRBV7-3
clone size: many
D gene: TRBD2
CDR3 length: 16

CDR3 DNA: TGTGCCAGTAACACAGGGGGAGGTGAAAAACTGTTTTTT
CDR3 protein: CASNTGGGEKLFF
J gene: TRBJ1-4
V gene: TRBV12-3/TRBV12-4
clone size: many
D gene: TRBD1
CDR3 length: 13

CDR3 DNA: TGCAGTGCTGTCGTTGACAGGGGGCGAATGTTTGATAGCAATCAGCCCCAGCATTTT
CDR3 protein: CSAVVDRGRMFDSNQPQHF
J gene: TRBJ1-5
V gene: TRBV20-1
clone size: NA
D gene: TRBD1
CDR3 length: 19

CDR3 DNA: TGTGCCAGCAGCTCCAGGGTTCCGGGCCGTAGTGGCTACACCTTC
CDR3 protein: CASSSRVPGRSGYTF
J gene: TRBJ1-2
V gene: TRBV3-1
clone size: many
D gene: NA
CDR3 length: 15

CDR3 DNA: TGCGCCAGCAGCGTAGGGGAGAATGGCTACACCTTC
CDR3 protein: CASSVGENGYTF
J gene: TRBJ1-2
V gene: TRBV5-1
clone size: many
D gene: NA
CDR3 length: 12

CDR3 DNA: TGTGCCAGCAGTTTTAGCGGGATACATCAATTCTCCTACGAGCAGTACTTC
CDR3 protein: CASSFSGIHQFSYEQYF
J gene: TRBJ2-7
V gene: TRBV28
clone size: few
D gene: TRBD2
CDR3 length: 17

CDR3 DNA: TGTGCCAGCAGATCAACAGGGGGCCGACACTCTGGGGCCAACGTCCTGACTTTC
CDR3 protein: CASRSTGGRHSGANVLTF
J gene: TRBJ2-6
V gene: TRBV7-9
clone size: many
D gene: TRBD1
CDR3 length: 18

CDR3 DNA: TGTGCCAGCAACTTTAGACAGACCATCTATGGCTACACCTTC
CDR3 protein: CASNFRQTIYGYTF
J gene: TRBJ1-2
V gene: TRBV5-6
clone size: many
D gene: NA
CDR3 length: 14

CDR3 DNA: TGCAGCGTTGGATCCGGGACAACCTATGGCTACACCTTC
CDR3 protein: CSVGSGTTYGYTF
J gene: TRBJ1-2
V gene: TRBV29-1
clone size: NA
D gene: NA
CDR3 length: 13

CDR3 DNA: TGCAGTGCTCTTCAGTGGGGCACTGAAGCTTTCTTT
CDR3 protein: CSALQWGTEAFF
J gene: TRBJ1-1
V gene: TRBV20-1
clone size: many
D gene: NA
CDR3 length: 12

CDR3 DNA: TGCAGTGCTAGGGGACAGGGGAGGGCGATGGGCTACACCTTC
CDR3 protein: CSARGQGRAMGYTF
J gene: TRBJ1-2
V gene: TRBV20-1
clone size: NA
D gene: TRBD1
CDR3 length: 14

CDR3 DNA: TGCGCCAGCAGCCAACTTGGTTGGGGACAGGCGTTCTCCTACGAGCAGTACTTC
CDR3 protein: CASSQLGWGQAFSYEQYF
J gene: TRBJ2-7
V gene: TRBV4-1
clone size: NA
D gene: TRBD1
CDR3 length: 18

CDR3 DNA: TGCAGCGACCTCGACAGGGGGAATAACTATGGCTACACCTTC
CDR3 protein: CSDLDRGNNYGYTF
J gene: TRBJ1-2
V gene: TRBV29-1
clone size: NA
D gene: TRBD1
CDR3 length: 14

CDR3 DNA: TGTGCCAGCAGTTTTCCGGGACTAGCATCCCTCACAGATACGCAGTATTTT
CDR3 protein: CASSFPGLASLTDTQYF
J gene: TRBJ2-3
V gene: TRBV6-1
clone size: many
D gene: TRBD2
CDR3 length: 17

CDR3 DNA: TGCGCCAGCAGCGTGACTCAGGGCTCGGGTTACGAGCAGTACTTC
CDR3 protein: CASSVTQGSGYEQYF
J gene: TRBJ2-7
V gene: TRBV5-1
clone size: NA
D gene: NA
CDR3 length: 15